This T cell receptor beta chain was captured in a study of T cells after yellow fever vaccination. This clonotype occurred a few times. The antigen is unknown. General observations from the study: Post-booster samples contained most primary-vaccination clones (about 96% CD4, approximately 88% CD8).

For TCR, cDNA came from 5'RACE template switching, which added a universal primer site and UMIs. TCRdb re-called the 5' RACE reads with MiXCR, one entry per CDR3 protein. This table has 350,000 or so distinct CDR3 sequences, approximately 8% appearing once. Losses at the gene ends were 8 bases for V and 4 bases for J; bases not matched to a gene: 7. This CDR3 contains 13 residues. Germline CDR1 SNHLY, CDR2 FYNNEI. The TCR originated in a man between 18 and 35 years old who received the YFV17D yellow fever vaccine. The specimen comprised PBMCs, sampled 35 to 50 days after the first yellow fever vaccination. The chain has TRBV2 and TRBJ1-2, with 7 bases identical to TRBD1. DNA for the CDR3: TGTGCCAGCGGCGGGACAGCTCCCTATGGCTACACCTTC. Translation gives CASGGTAPYGYTF.